This TCR beta chain was profiled in a study of technical replicates of blood from several donors. Sequenced by immunoSEQ multiplex PCR; TCRdb stores in-frame clones only, minus some. The table shows about 89,000 clones, with about 93% occurring only once. This clone was observed a few times. Germline assignment: CDR1 MDHEN and CDR2 SYDVKM. This CDR3 is built from 16 residues. The V and J ends lost 5 bases and 11 bases respectively, with 27 bases between them. Sequencing was carried out using T cells isolated from PBMCs. The chain uses TRBV28 and TRBJ1-1; D is uncertain. This receptor was identified in a human donor in good health. Here the CDR3 DNA reads TGTGCCAGCAGTCCATCAGCCTCGAGGTTGGAAGCGAGGGCTTTCTTT. Translating gives CASSPSASRLEARAFF.